The 7 T cell receptor beta chains below were found in one sample sequenced in a study of T cell changes during pregnancy in multiple sclerosis. Profiling relied on immunoSEQ multiplex PCR, and the TCRdb table lists in-frame clones only, not all of them. The table lists 50,000 to 60,000 clones, 75% to 90% of them singletons, with more than 0.3% in the top ten. This specimen consisted of CD4+ T cells from peripheral blood mononuclear cells, obtained in the third trimester of pregnancy. The source is a female donor with multiple sclerosis, enrolled in a pregnancy study.

The V call is TRBV6-4, the J call TRBJ2-2; 8 nucleotides line up with TRBD1. CDR3 length: 14 amino acids. CDR1 and CDR2 (germline): MRHNA, SNTAGT. The V segment lost 3 bases and the J segment 7 bases; nucleotides outside the gene matches: 4. The CDR3 protein is CASSETGAFGELFF. The CDR3 DNA reads as TGTGCCAGCAGTGAGACAGGGGCGTTCGGGGAGCTGTTTTTT.

The chain is built from TRBV6-5 and TRBJ1-3, with D uncertain. The ends were cut back, 2 bases at V and 0 bases at J, with 8 bases in the middle. This CDR3 spans 15 amino acids. CDR1 is MNHEY and CDR2 is SVGAGI in the germline V gene. In DNA, the CDR3 is TGTGCCAGCAGTTACACCGGTATCTCTGGAAACACCATATATTTT. It specifies CASSYTGISGNTIYF.

V and J are TRBV6-1 and TRBJ1-2, with TRBD1 as a possible D gene (6 bases). Deletions cut 5 bases from V and 4 bases from J, with 17 bases between. The CDR3 is 15 residues long. Germline V CDR1 and CDR2: MNHNS, SASEGT. CDR3 DNA sequence: TGTGCCAGCAGTCCCGGGGGGGCGAGGATCTATGGCTACACCTTC. It codes for CASSPGGARIYGYTF.

Points on this clone: An end of the junction differs from the germline gene, which may be a read error. The chain has TRBV6-5 and TRBJ2-2; 10 nucleotides line up with TRBD1. The CDR3 is made up of 14 amino acids. Germline assignment: CDR1 MNHEY and CDR2 SVGAGI. In DNA form, the CDR3 reads TGTGCCAGTTCGACCGGGACAGGGGACCCCCTCCCCGCGTTT. Translated: CASSTGTGDPLPAF.

This clone was counted a single time. This chain connects TRBV7-2 to TRBJ1-2, with 7 bases identical to TRBD1. Germline V gene lookup returns CDR1 SGHTA and CDR2 FQGNSA. The CDR3 loop spans 14 amino acids. Germline trimming cut 6 bases from V and 2 bases from J; bases unmatched to any gene: 6. DNA for the CDR3: TGTGCCAGCAGGATAAGGGGGCAGAACTATGGCTACACCTTC. The encoded protein is CASRIRGQNYGYTF.

This chain joins TRBV7-2 and TRBJ2-1, with 9 bases aligning to TRBD2. The CDR3 is made up of 16 amino acids. CDR1 and CDR2 from the germline V gene are SGHTA and FQGNSA. V lost 0 bases, J lost 2 bases, and 2 bases stayed unmatched. CDR3: CASSLASGGTYNEQFF. The CDR3 DNA sequence: TGTGCCAGCAGCTTAGCTAGCGGGGGTACCTACAATGAGCAGTTCTTC.

The chain employs TRBV7-9 and TRBJ1-5, with D possibly being TRBD1 (5 bases). Looked up from germline, CDR1 is SEHNR and CDR2 is FQNEAQ (reference sequence). With 1 base removed from V and 5 bases from J, the gap between germline ends came to 18 bases. This CDR3 is 17 amino acids long. The CDR3 DNA sequence: TGTGCCAGCAGCTTAGATCCCACGGGGGGAGGACATCAGCCCCAGCATTTT. It is translated as CASSLDPTGGGHQPQHF.